Below, one T cell receptor beta chain is given with its context. Its recognized antigen is unknown. Per-base qualities were not stored, and no clone one base away is much larger. The data were obtained in a study of blood T cell repertoires in COVID-19 (dated by TCRdb to the early 2020s). General notes on the study: Collaborator samples came from the United States, Italy and Spain and covered acute and convalescent phases of COVID-19. The prospective study material was composed of cDNA or gDNA derived from T cells, B-cell-depleted T cells, or PBMCs. The dataset comprised deeply sampled blood TCRbeta repertoires from subjects exposed to, actively infected with, or recovered from COVID-19. The repertoires were released in a freely available public database meant as a resource for research on the immune response to SARS-CoV-2. Samples were obtained from the ongoing ImmuneRACE study (first 160 participants) and from 1,200 or so subjects provided by 6 global collaborators. A de-identified subject ID, COVID-19 status, age in years and sex were almost always included in the sample metadata. HLA class I and class II types, where available, came from metadata supplied by the sample provider rather than from assay-based typing. The paper's findings and limits, for the study overall: Clinical and demographic metadata were provided uncurated, with the amount varying by source and participant.

One collaborating source in Seattle enrolled patients during active infection and followed them longitudinally through the course of disease. Whole blood was collected in K2EDTA tubes by collaborating institutions according to the institutions' own protocols. For TCRbeta analysis, collaborators shipped samples as frozen whole blood, isolated PBMCs, or DNA extracted from either of those sample types. The immunoSEQ Assay, a bias-controlled multiplex PCR, was used to amplify TCRbeta CDR3 regions from genomic DNA. Turning to the authors' computational methods: The number of nucleated cells in each sample was estimated by amplification of reference gene primers within the assay. Sequence reads were collapsed and filtered to measure the absolute abundance of every unique TCRbeta CDR3 rearrangement. For each sample, productive Simpson clonality was calculated as the square root of Simpson's diversity index across productive rearrangements. In TCRdb, the immuneACCESS table is reduced to in-frame sequences with V and J assigned. These tables do not hold every clone; where another copy was compared, an unresolved V gene accounts for under half, and the others remain unexplained. For V, J and clone size, that table is used; D and trimming come from the DNA. Within this sample are more than 200,000 clones, with approximately 90% of them counted one time only. The ten most abundant clones make up about 9.4% of the sample.

Taken from cysteine to phenylalanine, the CDR3 has 16 residues. The CDR3 DNA has 48 bases and is translated from base 1. CDR1 and CDR2, looked up from the germline V gene, are MGHRA and YSYEKL. The germline V end is reduced by 6 bases and the J end by 5 bases; junction bases left unmatched: 10. The sequence derives from a woman in her forties or fifties with COVID-19, enrolled during active disease. Sequencing used peripheral blood. The sequence joins TRBV4-1 to TRBJ2-5, with TRBD2 matching 12 junction bases. The nucleotide sequence is TGCGCCAGCAGAACATCTAGCGGGGGGGCGGAGGAGACCCAGTACTTC. Translated, it gives CASRTSSGGAEETQYF.